The 25 T cell receptor beta chains reported below all come from one sample, sequenced in a study of CD8+ T cells in alopecia areata. cDNA serving as the sequencing template came from extracted, reverse transcribed RNA. Produced via immunoSEQ multiplex PCR; TCRdb's table is partial and in-frame only. The table shows about 300,000 clones, with roughly 60% occurring only once. Regarding treatment: oral pan-JAK inhibitor, 5-10 mg twice daily. The source material was CD4+ T cells sorted from blood, sampled at week 24, from a patient treated with tofacitinib. These receptors all come from a human donor with alopecia areata.

V and J are TRBV30 and TRBJ1-5; 8 bases are a match to TRBD1. With 4 bases clipped from V and 5 bases from J, the junction kept 4 bases outside the gene matches. Germline V gives CDR1 GTSNPN, CDR2 SVGIG (reference sequence). The CDR3 totals 13 residues. CDR3 amino acids: CAWTPTGDQPQHF. CDR3 bases: TGTGCCTGGACTCCGACAGGGGATCAGCCCCAGCATTTT.

This rearrangement joins TRBV27 to TRBJ2-3, with D uncertain. CDR3 length: 15 residues. CDR1 MNHEY and CDR2 SMNVEV come from the germline V gene (reference sequence). V gave up 2 bases and J gave up 2 bases, with 11 bases separating them. The CDR3 coding sequence is TGTGCCAGCAGTTTAGGGCGGCCCCCCACAGATACGCAGTATTTT. This sequence encodes CASSLGRPPTDTQYF.

The V gene is TRBV15, the J gene TRBJ2-7, with 7 bases aligning to TRBD2. There are 14 residues in the CDR3. V trimming: 4 bases; J trimming: 1 base; junction bases outside the gene matches: 4. Germline-derived CDR1 and CDR2 are LNHNV and YYDKDF (reference sequence). Written as DNA, the CDR3 is TGTGCCACCAGCATGAACGGGGGGTCCTACGAGCAGTACTTC. It translates to CATSMNGGSYEQYF. The full variable domain, with the rest looked up from reference TRBV15 and TRBJ2-7, is DAMVIQNPRYQVTQFGKPVTLSCSQTLNHNVMYWYQQKSSQAPKLLFHYYDKDFNNEADTPDNFQSRRPNTSFCFLDIRSPGLGDTAMYLCATSMNGGSYEQYFGPGTRLTVT.

The V and J genes are TRBV18 and TRBJ2-1, with TRBD1 as a possible D gene (5 bases). V was shortened by 3 bases and J by 4 bases, with 7 bases between the two germline ends. Germline CDR1 reads KGHSH; CDR2 reads LQKENI. The CDR3 length is 13 residues. CDR3 in amino acids: CASSPTGYNEQFF. The CDR3 region has the DNA TGTGCCAGCTCACCTACAGGATACAATGAGCAGTTCTTC.

The rearrangement uses TRBV6-5 and TRBJ1-3; the match to TRBD1 covers 8 bases. V shed 4 bases and J 3 bases; nucleotides not matched to a gene: 5. Per germline, CDR1 MNHEY and CDR2 SVGAGI. The CDR3 extends over 15 amino acids. The CDR3 DNA reads TGTGCCAGCAGTTCCAGGACAGGGTTTGGAAACACCATATATTTT. It yields the protein CASSSRTGFGNTIYF.

This clone was seen only a few times. The gene calls are TRBV7-2 and TRBJ1-5; D unresolved. This CDR3 has 15 amino acids. The ends were cut back, 2 bases at V and 2 bases at J, with 10 bases in the middle. Germline V gives CDR1 SGHTA, CDR2 FQGNSA. The CDR3 DNA follows: TGTGCCAGCAGCTTACAAACACAAGGCAATCAGCCCCAGCATTTT. As protein: CASSLQTQGNQPQHF.

This clone has just a few counts. The chain joins TRBV18 to TRBJ2-2, with D perhaps matching TRBD1 (5 bases). The V gene's germline CDR1 is KGHSH and CDR2 LQKENI. The CDR3 has 13 residues. The V and J ends lost 5 bases and 5 bases respectively, with 9 bases between them. CDR3 sequence (DNA): TGTGCCAGCTCAGCGACAGATACCGGGGAGCTGTTTTTT. Protein product: CASSATDTGELFF.

This clone appeared once. CDR3 in DNA: TGCGCCAGCATGACCTCCTTGGACGGTACCTACGAGCAGTACTTC. Translating gives CASMTSLDGTYEQYF. The chain recombines TRBV5-1 with TRBJ2-7; D not resolved. Trimming pared 6 bases from V and 2 bases from J, leaving 18 bases between. Germline V gene sequence: CDR1 SGHRS, CDR2 YFSETQ. The CDR3 is 15 residues long.

The chain combines TRBV11-2 with TRBJ2-2; possibly TRBD2 for D (6 bases). Trimming shortened V by 6 bases and J by 0 bases, and 11 bases separated the two germline ends. Germline values: CDR1 SGHAT, CDR2 FQNNGV. CDR3 length: 15 amino acids. DNA of the CDR3: TGTGCCAGCAGGGAAGGAGGGTCGAACACCGGGGAGCTGTTTTTT. As protein: CASREGGSNTGELFF.

The rearrangement links TRBV27 to TRBJ1-4; 8 bases are a match to TRBD1. Trimming removed 8 bases from V and 0 bases from J; junction bases left unmatched: 8. Germline V gene lookup returns CDR1 MNHEY and CDR2 SMNVEV (reference sequence). CDR3 size: 16 residues. The CDR3 here is CASAGTGFATNEKLFF. CDR3 in DNA: TGTGCCAGCGCCGGGACAGGCTTTGCAACTAATGAAAAACTGTTTTTT.

The V call is TRBV4-1, the J call TRBJ2-7; D could derive from TRBD1 or TRBD2 (5 bases each). Looked up from germline, CDR1 is MGHRA and CDR2 is YSYEKL. This CDR3 spans 16 amino acids. V lost 3 bases to trimming and J lost 2 bases, with 17 bases between them. CDR3 protein: CASSHRTGTSPYEQYF. The CDR3 nucleotides read TGCGCCAGCAGCCATCGCACCGGGACCTCCCCCTACGAGCAGTACTTC.

This chain links TRBV4-3 with TRBJ1-1; a weak D match, TRBD1 (6 bases). This CDR3 has 14 amino acids. Trimming shortened V by 2 bases and J by 5 bases, and 12 bases separated the two germline ends. In germline, CDR1 is LGHNA, CDR2 YSLEER. The CDR3 sequence is CASSQSRGVTEAFF. The CDR3 nucleotides are TGCGCCAGCAGCCAATCTAGGGGGGTAACTGAAGCTTTCTTT.

The genes are TRBV6-1 and TRBJ1-6; D is uncertain. The CDR3 runs to 14 residues. Germline CDR1 is MNHNS and CDR2 is SASEGT. The V and J ends lost 5 bases and 5 bases respectively, with 10 bases between them. DNA for the CDR3: TGTGCCAGCAGTCTCCGGCGGGATAATTCACCCCTCCACTTT. As protein: CASSLRRDNSPLHF.

This clone came up once. The rearrangement links TRBV20-1 to TRBJ1-2; no clear D gene. The length of the CDR3 is 10 residues. V lost 6 bases and J lost 4, with 6 bases in between. The V gene's germline CDR1 is DFQATT and CDR2 SNEGSKA (reference sequence). The CDR3 spells CSAFFYGYTF. CDR3 nucleotides: TGCAGTGCCTTCTTCTATGGCTACACCTTC.

This clone was seen once. This rearrangement joins TRBV30 to TRBJ2-2, with D unresolved. Trimming removed 1 base from V and 3 bases from J, with 12 bases in between. The CDR3 runs to 15 residues. Germline values: CDR1 GTSNPN, CDR2 SVGIG (reference sequence). CDR3 DNA sequence: TGTGCCTGGAGTGACAGTCATGTCGACACCGGGGAGCTGTTTTTT. It is translated as CAWSDSHVDTGELFF.

The CDR3 coding sequence is TGTGCCAGCAGCTTACCGGATTCACCCCTCCACTTT. It is translated as CASSLPDSPLHF. The chain has TRBV7-9 and TRBJ1-6; unclear D gene. Trimming stripped 2 bases from V and 8 bases from J, with 4 bases between. Germline V lookup: CDR1 SEHNR, CDR2 FQNEAQ (reference sequence). The CDR3 has 12 amino acids.

The V and J genes are TRBV5-4 and TRBJ2-2, with D uncertain. V was trimmed by 4 bases and J by 2 bases, leaving 24 bases between them. CDR3 length equals 19 residues. Germline CDR1 and CDR2: SGHNT and YYREEE (reference sequence). CDR3 amino acids: CASSGRTAEGLSNTGELFF. CDR3 DNA sequence: TGTGCCAGCAGCGGAAGGACGGCGGAAGGGTTATCAAACACCGGGGAGCTGTTTTTT.

The gene calls are TRBV29-1 and TRBJ2-1; 10 bases are shared with TRBD1. The ends lost 1 base at V and 10 bases at J; junction bases unmatched: 4. The CDR3 has 13 residues. In germline, CDR1 is SQVTM, CDR2 ANQGSEA. The CDR3 sequence: CSVEGDRGREQFF. The CDR3 nucleotides are TGCAGCGTTGAAGGGGACAGGGGAAGAGAGCAGTTCTTC.

In its sample, this clone was seen a few times. The CDR3 DNA reads TGTGCCAGTAGTACCACGGGGGCCAAAAACATTCAGTACTTC. It is translated as CASSTTGAKNIQYF. The gene calls are TRBV19 and TRBJ2-4; D may be TRBD2 (5 bases). The CDR3 length is 14 residues. Deletions cut 4 bases from V and 1 base from J, with 8 bases between. Looked up from germline, CDR1 is LNHDA and CDR2 is SQIVND (reference sequence).

The gene calls are TRBV9 and TRBJ2-3; D is ambiguous. The V end was cut by 2 bases, the J end by 0 bases, with 10 bases between. Per germline, CDR1 SGDLS and CDR2 YYNGEE. This CDR3 comprises 15 residues. The CDR3 coding sequence is TGTGCCAGCAGCGTGGCGGAACTTAGCACAGATACGCAGTATTTT. It is translated as CASSVAELSTDTQYF.

This chain uses TRBV9 with TRBJ1-3; weak D call: TRBD1 (6 bases). The CDR3 has 15 amino acids. V shed 0 bases and J shed 6 bases, with 13 bases lying between them. CDR1 and CDR2 (germline): SGDLS, YYNGEE. CDR3 sequence (DNA): TGTGCCAGCAGCGTAGGAGTGAGGGGGGTAAACACCATATATTTT. This gives the protein CASSVGVRGVNTIYF.

This clone was picked up one time. V usage is TRBV4-2 and J usage is TRBJ1-5; possibly TRBD1 for D (5 bases). Trimming took 6 bases from V and 2 from J, leaving 23 bases between them. CDR1 and CDR2 from the germline V gene are LGHNA and YNFKEQ. This CDR3 is 18 amino acids long. CDR3 DNA: TGTGCCAGCAGGGGGGGTCCTGGGCCCAGAGGGGGCAATCAGCCCCAGCATTTT. Translating gives CASRGGPGPRGGNQPQHF.

To note about this clone: The identical CDR3 is also encoded by other nucleotide sequences in the sample. This sequence joins TRBV30 and TRBJ2-7, with TRBD1 matching over 8 bases. The CDR3 is 12 residues long. The J segment lost 4 bases and the V segment lost 3 bases, leaving 2 bases of the junction unmatched. The germline CDR1 and CDR2 sequences are GTSNPN and SVGIG (reference sequence). DNA for the CDR3: TGTGCCTGGAGCGGGACAGGTTACGAGCAGTACTTC. This translates into CAWSGTGYEQYF.

The V and J genes are TRBV9 and TRBJ2-3; D unresolved. V lost 0 bases and J lost 0, with 11 bases in between. The germline V gene has CDR1 SGDLS and CDR2 YYNGEE. The CDR3 sequence is 16 residues long. The CDR3 here is CASSVVSSPSTDTQYF. CDR3 in DNA: TGTGCCAGCAGCGTAGTAAGTTCGCCTAGCACAGATACGCAGTATTTT.

The CDR3: CASSFALGRNYEQYF. The CDR3 nucleotides read TGTGCCAGCAGCTTTGCGTTAGGACGAAACTACGAGCAGTACTTC. The V and J genes are TRBV7-2 and TRBJ2-7, with D uncertain. Between the trimmed V and J ends, which lost 3 bases and 3 bases, there was a span of 15 bases. Per the germline V gene, CDR1 is SGHTA and CDR2 is FQGNSA. CDR3 size: 15 residues.